Listed below are T cell receptor beta chains from one sample, sequenced in a study of a mutant IDH1 vaccine in newly diagnosed glioma. Here immunoSEQ multiplex PCR was the method, and the copy in TCRdb shows in-frame clones only, minus some. The sample records 50,000 to 60,000 clones, over 75% being singletons. No antigen is known for these receptors. This material consisted of PBMCs, taken from a glioma patient whose treatment included an IDH1 peptide vaccine. All receptors derive from a man aged 50 or older with glioma. Each CDR3 is given with its conserved first and last residue. The D gene is left open where the match is weak. For some rows the clone size is stated as once, few or many, or as a class when expanded; others skip it.

>TRBJ2-2|.|TRBV7-2|.
CASSPGAGVGELFF
TGTGCCAGCAGTCCAGGGGCCGGGGTCGGGGAGCTGTTTTTT
>TRBJ2-7|.|TRBV15|TRBD2
CATSREEGPRLAAVSYEQYF
TGTGCCACCAGCAGAGAGGAGGGACCGAGACTAGCGGCCGTCTCCTACGAGCAGTACTTC
>TRBJ2-3|.|TRBV18|.
CASSPNKDTQYF
TGTGCCAGCTCACCAAACAAAGATACGCAGTATTTT
>TRBJ2-5|.|TRBV2|.
CASSELETATQYF
TGTGCCAGCAGTGAATTAGAGACAGCGACCCAGTACTTC
>TRBJ1-4|.|TRBV28|.
CASSRQPPEGEKLFF
TGTGCCAGCAGTCGACAACCACCCGAAGGTGAAAAACTGTTTTTT
>TRBJ1-5|.|TRBV9|.
CASSGDGGNSNQPQHF
TGTGCCAGCAGCGGAGATGGCGGTAATAGCAATCAGCCCCAGCATTTT
>TRBJ2-7|.|TRBV29-1|.
CSVEDVGEQYF
TGCAGCGTTGAAGATGTGGGCGAGCAGTACTTC
>TRBJ1-1|.|TRBV5-6|.
CASSVGWEAFF
TGTGCCAGCAGCGTGGGTTGGGAAGCTTTCTTT
>TRBJ2-7|.|TRBV15|.
CATSPGAYEQYF
TGTGCCACCAGCCCGGGAGCCTACGAGCAGTACTTC
>TRBJ2-3|.|TRBV5-1|TRBD1
CASSLETGVKDTQYF
TGCGCCAGCAGCTTGGAGACAGGGGTTAAAGATACGCAGTATTTT
>TRBJ2-3|.|TRBV10-3|TRBD1
CASEPGQGSNTQYF
TGTGCCAGCGAACCGGGACAGGGTTCCAATACGCAGTATTTT
>TRBJ2-7|.|TRBV5-5|.
CASSLAGGGAWDYEQYF
TGTGCCAGCAGCTTGGCCGGTGGGGGGGCATGGGACTACGAGCAGTACTTC
>TRBJ1-2|.|TRBV5-6|TRBD1
CASSLWGTGDSYGYTF
TGTGCCAGCAGCTTGTGGGGGACAGGAGATTCCTATGGCTACACCTTC
>TRBJ2-7|once|TRBV19|TRBD2
CASSVNLVGGTTYEQYF
TGTGCCAGTAGTGTCAACCTAGTGGGCGGGACTACCTACGAGCAGTACTTC
>TRBJ1-1|.|TRBV27|.
CASSFRGGGTEAFF
TGTGCCAGCAGTTTCCGGGGGGGAGGCACTGAAGCTTTCTTT
>TRBJ2-3|.|TRBV6-6|.
CASSYNGDLYDTQYF
TGTGCCAGCAGTTACAATGGGGACCTATATGATACGCAGTATTTT
>TRBJ2-3|.|TRBV27|.
CASSLSGRTDTQYF
TGTGCCAGCAGTTTATCGGGGAGGACAGATACGCAGTATTTT
>TRBJ2-5|.|TRBV5-6|.
CASSLGGQGQETQYF
TGTGCCAGCAGCTTGGGGGGTCAGGGACAAGAGACCCAGTACTTC
>TRBJ2-3|.|TRBV6-6|.
CASSYTSLTDTQYF
TGTGCCAGCAGTTACACCTCTCTCACAGATACGCAGTATTTT
>TRBJ2-5|once|TRBV28|.
CASSFGGTGQETQYF
TGTGCCAGCAGTTTTGGGGGGACTGGCCAAGAGACCCAGTACTTC
>TRBJ2-7|.|TRBV29-1|.
CSVDGAEGSYEQYF
TGCAGCGTTGATGGTGCGGAGGGGTCCTACGAGCAGTACTTC
>TRBJ2-5|once|TRBV29-1|.
CSSGGGGRETQYF
TGCAGCTCAGGGGGCGGGGGGAGAGAGACCCAGTACTTC
>TRBJ2-7|.|TRBV6-5|.
CASSPGRGGGREQYF
TGTGCCAGCAGTCCCGGGAGAGGCGGGGGCCGCGAGCAGTACTTC
>TRBJ2-7|.|TRBV15|TRBD2
CATSRSGRGSYEQYF
TGTGCCACCAGCAGATCTGGGAGGGGTTCCTACGAGCAGTACTTC
>TRBJ1-2|.|TRBV4-3|.
CASSRTIGSGVDYGYTF
TGCGCCAGCAGTCGGACTATCGGGTCAGGGGTCGACTATGGCTACACCTTC
>TRBJ2-3|.|TRBV7-6|TRBD1
CASSHGQGADTQYF
TGTGCCAGCAGCCATGGACAGGGGGCAGATACGCAGTATTTT
>TRBJ1-1|.|TRBV30|.
CAWSRGELTEAFF
TGTGCCTGGAGTAGGGGAGAGCTGACTGAAGCTTTCTTT
>TRBJ2-7|.|TRBV7-2|.
CASGGGTLWPYEQYF
TGTGCCAGCGGGGGTGGGACACTCTGGCCTTACGAGCAGTACTTC
>TRBJ1-4|.|TRBV6-6|.
CASTTATTNEKLFF
TGTGCCAGCACGACCGCAACAACTAATGAAAAACTGTTTTTT
>TRBJ2-1|once|TRBV11-3|.
CASSLNRAAYNEQFF
TGTGCCAGCAGCTTAAACCGAGCAGCCTACAATGAGCAGTTCTTC
>TRBJ2-3|.|TRBV30|.
CAWSSTGRTQYF
TGTGCCTGGAGTTCGACAGGGAGGACGCAGTATTTT
>TRBJ1-4|.|TRBV7-2|TRBD1
CASSLDRGEHEKLFF
TGTGCCAGCAGCTTAGACAGGGGAGAACATGAAAAACTGTTTTTT
>TRBJ2-1|.|TRBV19|TRBD1
CASSLQQGFEQFF
TGTGCCAGTAGTTTACAACAGGGGTTTGAGCAGTTCTTC
>TRBJ1-5|.|TRBV7-9|.
CASSSSDNSNQPQHF
TGTGCCAGCAGCTCGTCTGACAATAGCAATCAGCCCCAGCATTTT
>TRBJ1-1|.|TRBV27|.
CASSLQRNTEAFF
TGTGCCAGCAGTTTACAGAGGAACACTGAAGCTTTCTTT
>TRBJ1-5|.|TRBV2|TRBD1
CASRGQGTQPQHF
TGTGCCAGCAGGGGACAGGGAACCCAGCCCCAGCATTTT